This T cell receptor beta chain was identified during a study of cytomegalovirus exposure and HLA in healthy donors (dated by TCRdb to 2015 to 2018). Some background on the complete study: An earlier analysis of 587 of the donors reported about 260 Gb of sequence data and about 120 million unique TCR beta sequences obtained from around 170 million T cells. To predict cytomegalovirus infection status, the study combined high-throughput TCR immunosequencing, statistical association of individual TCRs with disease status, and machine learning. HLA typing covered class I and class II loci at four-digit resolution. Typing coverage differed by locus: A, B, C, DRB1 and DQB1 were typed in roughly 629-640 donors, DQA1 in 522, DPA1 in 600 to 610, and DPB1 in just under 490. In the later analysis, no new phenotypic data were used to find candidate immune exposures; instead, reliance was placed on TCR beta sequences and their occurrence across donors. About five DR-DQ haplotypes were treated as single units for association and clustering because of strong linkage in the cohort. An earlier analysis of 500 to 650 of the donors applied high-throughput TCR beta sequencing to assess whether each TCR beta V gene segment acted as functional or pseudogenic. Among the 398 genotyped donors, approximately 82% belonged to the genetic ancestry cluster associated with self-reported Caucasian donors. An early release that covered some 630 HLA-typed donors contained 300 to 350 gigabases of sequencing data and 65 million to 100 million unique TCR sequences. To study patterns of TCR occurrence, a later analysis re-analyzed previously published TCR beta repertoires from around 700 donors and added high-resolution HLA genotyping. In a later genetic analysis, genome-wide SNP genotypes for about three fifths of the roughly 670 donors were used, and that subset was treated as a discovery cohort. Besides the first cohort of approximately 710 subjects, a separate validation cohort made up of 95 to 150 different subjects was used. The study was designed to test whether signatures of past pathogen exposure could be identified by cataloging public T cell receptors. Using immunosequencing, the study profiled T cell repertoires from 550 to 750 subjects and related those repertoires to cytomegalovirus serostatus. Donor age, sex, ethnicity and CMV serostatus were compiled alongside the repertoire data. All discovery cohort repertoires had been generated using a single sequencing platform. Among over 350 genotyped donors of the cohort, an average of around 240,000 unique TCR beta nucleotide sequences were sequenced per donor, around a sixth of them non-productive.

Points the paper makes about the study in general: This cohort had only TCR beta chains sequenced, and the lack of alpha or paired-chain data limited which features could be detected. Across donors, most TCR sequences were observed very rarely, whereas some public TCRs were present in many individuals. In a later analysis, HLA-associated TCR beta chains were found to be more clonally expanded and to have lower generation probabilities than equally common non-associated chains. The earlier analysis of approximately 540 of the donors excluded some 15 rarely observed V segments, including chromosome 9 orphons, because counts were too low. Some IMGT-functional V segments, including TRBV6-2 and TRBV6-3, could not be told apart with the 87-base-pair reads, so those segments were excluded. At a false discovery rate of 0.05, a later analysis linked 15,000 to 20,000 TCR beta sequences to specific HLA alleles. The authors suggested that the approach could potentially be extended to other disease states and immunological phenotypes. According to a later analysis, most CMV-associated TCR beta chains appeared to be HLA-restricted, and the HLA associations seemed to be driven largely by CMV exposure. In the study, some 180 TCR beta chains were listed as associated with cytomegalovirus. The presence/absence analyses assumed that sequencing depth was roughly uniform across donors, and that assumption may not be true. A later genetic analysis reported fewer N-insertions in productive TCRs among donors in an Asian-associated ancestry cluster than the roughly 670-donor mean. Immune exposure information for the cohort was limited to CMV serostatus. A further reported finding was that TCR beta sequences accurately predicted the HLA-A and HLA-B alleles for most subjects in the first cohort. In an earlier analysis of around 600 of the donors, most TCR beta V segments appeared in productive rearrangements about 90% or about 30% of the time, broadly matching IMGT annotations. In vitro tests confirmed that a few of the cytomegalovirus-associated TCR beta chains recognize cytomegalovirus antigens. According to a later analysis, parvovirus B19, influenza, CMV and Epstein-Barr virus appeared linked to several top co-occurrence clusters. In both the original and validation cohorts, the classifier was reported to diagnose cytomegalovirus status with high specificity and sensitivity. Linkage disequilibrium might explain the correlated functional status among segregating V segments, but an unknown experimental factor could not be ruled out. In a later analysis, TCR association rates were found to vary across HLA loci, with the most associated TCRs seen for DRB1 alleles and the fewest for HLA-C alleles. Because HLA typing was unavailable for some donors at each locus, only the typed subset was used in association tests. When HLA alleles, especially DR and DQ, strongly co-occurred, attributing TCR associations to individual alleles was difficult. A cluster of highly shared sequence variants was judged likely to be a technical artifact of the sequencing pipeline. In a later genetic analysis, a missense DCLRE1C variant was associated with V-gene and J-gene trimming of TCR beta chains, and the association was replicated in an independent cohort.

From the germline V gene, CDR1 is ENHRY and CDR2 is SYGVKD. The CDR3 has 14 amino acids, counting the end cysteine and phenylalanine. Only the CDR3 region is kept as DNA, spanning 42 bases read in frame from base 1. V trim: 2 bases; J trim: 7 bases; unmatched bases: 5. With respect to this clone: The clone's antigen remains unknown. No clone much larger than this one lies a single base away; base qualities are absent.

The library came from the immunoSEQ multiplex PCR assay. For the multiplex PCR, a mixture combining 60 forward primers for TCR Vbeta segments and 13 reverse primers for TCR Jbeta segments was used. Amplification of the CDR3 region of rearranged TCR beta genes was performed with a multiplex PCR assay on genomic DNA. On the Illumina HiSeq System, the amplified TCR beta libraries were sequenced as 87-base-pair reads. As for how the authors treated the data: A later analysis counted 75 million to 100 million unique TCR beta chains across the 550 to 700 repertoires, and some 11 million of these chains were shared by at least two donors. Raw reads were error-corrected and collapsed into unique sequences by a nearest-neighbor algorithm in which closely related sequences were merged to remove PCR and sequencing errors. V, D and J gene segments were assigned by aligning CDR3 sequences to IMGT reference sequences. For a sequence to be retained, a match of at least six nucleotides to both a V gene segment and a J gene segment was required. Rearrangements were called productive when the CDR3 lacked stop codons and stayed in frame with V and J; all others were non-productive. Following IMGT convention, CDR3 was defined as the stretch from the second conserved V-encoded cysteine up to the conserved J-encoded phenylalanine. The earlier analysis of 550 to 650 of the donors excluded any sequence lacking an unambiguous match to a single V gene segment. In an earlier analysis of approximately 550 of the donors, V segments were called functional above 56.7% productive rearrangements and were called segregating when the between-donor standard deviation exceeded 5%. To diagnose cytomegalovirus status from the catalog of TCR beta chain sequences, a statistical classification framework was built. In a later analysis, V and J genes were assigned by comparing TCR nucleotide sequences against IMGT/GENE-DB human TR gene sequences. The TCRdist pipeline was used in a later analysis to assign CDR3 sequences and most-parsimonious VDJ recombination scenarios. In a later analysis, each TCR beta chain was defined by its CDR3 amino acid sequence together with its V-gene family, and reads lacking a unique V-gene family were excluded. As a way to deal with suspected cross-contamination and a sequencing artifact, a later analysis dropped hundreds of nucleotide sequences that were highly shared and had low generation probability. For each public chain, a later analysis derived a clonal expansion index from normalized ranks of inferred template counts within each repertoire. A later analysis computed generation probabilities with a VDJ recombination model fitted to out-of-frame rearrangements, and checked the results against IGoR. Hypergeometric tests were used in a later analysis to score TCR-TCR, TCR-HLA and TCR-CMV co-occurrence, with a repertoire-size bias correction applied to the TCR pairs. To estimate false discovery rates, a later analysis permuted the HLA or CMV assignments 20 times. In a later analysis, co-occurring TCRs were grouped using DBSCAN, and TCRdist sequence similarity was added for clustering within HLA-allele-positive subsets. Repertoires with fewer than 30,000 or more than 120,000 public chains were left out of co-occurrence clustering, as were roughly five repertoires with anomalous nucleotide sharing. In TCRdb, the immuneACCESS table is reduced to in-frame sequences with V and J assigned. These tables do not hold every clone; where another copy was compared, an unresolved V gene accounts for under half, and the others remain unexplained. The DNA gave D and trimming, while V, J and clone size come from that table. The sample table contains under 150,000 clones; only one count was recorded for about 77% of them. The ten most abundant clones make up about 1.3% of the sample.

In total, approximately 700 healthy bone marrow donors made up the cohort. At the time of sampling, all cohort members were nominally healthy, though unrecorded immune exposures were likely present. The donor was CMV seronegative and was included in the group of approximately 350 seronegative cohort members. Each donor provided a peripheral blood sample, and peripheral blood mononuclear cells were used for TCR beta sequencing. The Qiagen DNeasy Blood Extraction Kit was used to extract genomic DNA from the blood cell samples. The receptor chain draws on TRBV10-3 and TRBJ2-7; 10 bases in the junction line up with TRBD2. The sample taken for sequencing was PBMCs. The clonotype was recovered from a man aged 45-65 years in good health and CMV-seronegative. The CDR3 has the sequence CAISELAGDQEQYF. The sequenced DNA: TGTGCCATCAGTGAGCTAGCGGGAGATCAGGAGCAGTACTTC.